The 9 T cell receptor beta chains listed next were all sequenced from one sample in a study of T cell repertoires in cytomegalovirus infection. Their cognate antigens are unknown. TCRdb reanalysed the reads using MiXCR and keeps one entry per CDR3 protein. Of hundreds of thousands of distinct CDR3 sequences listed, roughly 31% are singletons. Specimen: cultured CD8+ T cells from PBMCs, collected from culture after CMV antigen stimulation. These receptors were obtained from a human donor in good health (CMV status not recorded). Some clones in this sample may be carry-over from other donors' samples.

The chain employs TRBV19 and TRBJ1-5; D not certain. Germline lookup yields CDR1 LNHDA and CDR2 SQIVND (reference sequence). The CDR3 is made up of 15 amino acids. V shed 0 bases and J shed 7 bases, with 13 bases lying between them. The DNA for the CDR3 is TGTGCCAGTAGTATAGATCTATCAAGGGTACAGCCCCAGCATTTT. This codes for CASSIDLSRVQPQHF.

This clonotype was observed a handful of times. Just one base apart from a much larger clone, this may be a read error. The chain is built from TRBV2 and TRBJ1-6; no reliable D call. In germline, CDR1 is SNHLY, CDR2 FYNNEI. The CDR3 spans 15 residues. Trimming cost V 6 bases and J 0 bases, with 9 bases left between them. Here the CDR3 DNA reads TGTGCCAGCAGCCCGTGGAGCTCCTATAATTCACCCCTCCACTTT. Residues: CASSPWSSYNSPLHF.

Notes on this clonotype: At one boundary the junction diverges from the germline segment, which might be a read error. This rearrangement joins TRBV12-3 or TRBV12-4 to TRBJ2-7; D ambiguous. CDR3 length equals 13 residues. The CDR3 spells CASSSRVAYVQYF. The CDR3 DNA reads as TGTGCCAGCAGTTCTCGAGTCGCCTACGTGCAGTACTTC.

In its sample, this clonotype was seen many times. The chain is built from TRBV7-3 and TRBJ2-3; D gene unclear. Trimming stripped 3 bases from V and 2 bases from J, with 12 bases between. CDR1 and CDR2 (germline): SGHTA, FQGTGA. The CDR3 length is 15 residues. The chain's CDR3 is CASSFGRRFTDTQYF. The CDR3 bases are TGTGCCAGCAGCTTTGGGCGGAGATTCACAGATACGCAGTATTTT.

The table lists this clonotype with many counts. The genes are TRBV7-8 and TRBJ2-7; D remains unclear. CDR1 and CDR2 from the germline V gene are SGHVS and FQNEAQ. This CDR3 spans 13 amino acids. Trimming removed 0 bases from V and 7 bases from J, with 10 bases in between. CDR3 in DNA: TGTGCCAGCAGCTTAGCGGGGTCTCGGGAGCAGTACGTC. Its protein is CASSLAGSREQYV.

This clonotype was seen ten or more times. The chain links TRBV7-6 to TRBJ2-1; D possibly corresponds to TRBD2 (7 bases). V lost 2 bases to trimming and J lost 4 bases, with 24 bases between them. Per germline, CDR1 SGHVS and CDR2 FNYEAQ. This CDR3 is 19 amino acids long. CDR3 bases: TGTGCCAGCAGCTTAAGCGGTCTGGGGCGGGGGCGATCTTACAATGAGCAGTTCTTC. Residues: CASSLSGLGRGRSYNEQFF.

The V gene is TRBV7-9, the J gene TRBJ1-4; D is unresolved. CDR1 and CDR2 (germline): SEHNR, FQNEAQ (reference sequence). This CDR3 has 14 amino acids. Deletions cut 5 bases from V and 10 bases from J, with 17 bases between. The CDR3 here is CASSVDRGLRKLFF. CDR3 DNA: TGTGCCAGCAGCGTCGATCGAGGCCTGAGAAAACTGTTTTTT.

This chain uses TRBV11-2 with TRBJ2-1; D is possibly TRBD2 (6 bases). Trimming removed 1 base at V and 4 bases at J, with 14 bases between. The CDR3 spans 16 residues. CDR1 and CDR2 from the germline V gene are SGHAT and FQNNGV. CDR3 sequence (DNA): TGTGCCAGCAGCTTAGCTTGGGCGGGAACATACAATGAGCAGTTCTTC. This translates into CASSLAWAGTYNEQFF.

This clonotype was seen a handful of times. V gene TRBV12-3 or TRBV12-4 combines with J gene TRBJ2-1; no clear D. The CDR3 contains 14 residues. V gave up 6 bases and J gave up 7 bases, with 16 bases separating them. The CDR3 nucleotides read TGTGCCAGCAGCCAGTGGGTAGTGGGGAATGAGCAGTTCTTC. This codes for CASSQWVVGNEQFF.